Listed here are 13 T cell receptor beta chains from one sample, sequenced in a study of cytomegalovirus exposure and HLA in healthy donors. Produced via immunoSEQ multiplex PCR; TCRdb's table is partial and in-frame only. The table records roughly 130,000 clones, about nine tenths of them present only once. The sequenced sample was PBMCs. The receptors derive from a man aged 25 to 45 in good health and CMV-seronegative.

The chain carries TRBV12-5 and TRBJ2-2; D gene ambiguous. The V and J ends lost 3 bases and 6 bases respectively, with 5 bases between them. The CDR3 is made up of 12 amino acids. Per germline, CDR1 LGHNT and CDR2 FRNRAP. The CDR3 coding sequence is TGTGCTAGTGGTTTCGTCCCCGGGGAGCTGTTTTTT. The encoded protein is CASGFVPGELFF.

The chain carries TRBV6-5 and TRBJ1-4, with unresolved D. The CDR3 runs to 15 residues. CDR1 and CDR2 from the germline V gene are MNHEY and SVGAGI. V was clipped by 0 bases and J by 0 bases, with 5 bases between them. CDR3 amino acids: CASSYSAATNEKLFF. As DNA, the CDR3 is TGTGCCAGCAGTTACTCGGCAGCAACTAATGAAAAACTGTTTTTT.

The chain uses TRBV27 and TRBJ2-1; tentatively, D is TRBD2 (5 bases). V was cut by 6 bases and J by 4 bases, with 19 bases left in between. Germline values: CDR1 MNHEY, CDR2 SMNVEV (reference sequence). This CDR3 is built from 16 residues. The CDR3 spells CASRGSGLAAYNEQFF. CDR3 nucleotide sequence: TGTGCCAGCAGGGGGTCCGGACTGGCGGCTTACAATGAGCAGTTCTTC.

The V gene is TRBV7-9, the J gene TRBJ2-6, with D uncertain. Trimming took 3 bases from V and 0 from J, leaving 12 bases between them. Germline V CDR1 and CDR2: SEHNR, FQNEAQ (reference sequence). CDR3 size: 17 residues. CDR3 sequence (DNA): TGTGCCAGCAGCTTCCCGAGAGGATTCTCTGGGGCCAACGTCCTGACTTTC. Residues: CASSFPRGFSGANVLTF.

The gene calls are TRBV6-5 and TRBJ1-6; no reliable D call. The V end was cut by 6 bases, the J end by 0 bases, with 9 bases between. The CDR3 runs 15 residues. Per the germline V gene, CDR1 is MNHEY and CDR2 is SVGAGI. The CDR3 DNA follows: TGTGCCAGCAGCATACGTAGCTCCTATAATTCACCCCTCCACTTT. Amino acids: CASSIRSSYNSPLHF.

This sequence joins TRBV6-1 and TRBJ1-4; possible D gene TRBD1, 6 bases. This CDR3 comprises 15 residues. V lost 3 bases and J 1 base, leaving 9 bases between the germline ends. Germline V gene sequence: CDR1 MNHNS, CDR2 SASEGT. The CDR3 protein is CASSDVTGTNEKLFF. The CDR3, as DNA: TGTGCCAGCAGTGACGTGACAGGAACTAATGAAAAACTGTTTTTT.

The CDR3 here is CASSLSPAVFQPQHF. CDR3 coding DNA: TGTGCCAGCAGTCTATCCCCCGCGGTCTTCCAGCCCCAGCATTTT. This chain joins TRBV28 and TRBJ1-5; D ambiguous. V lost 5 bases and J 7 bases, leaving 18 bases between the germline ends. The CDR3 is 15 residues long. The germline gives CDR1 MDHEN, CDR2 SYDVKM.

The V gene is TRBV5-6, the J gene TRBJ2-1; D is perhaps TRBD1 (5 bases). Germline V gives CDR1 SGHDT, CDR2 YYEEEE. CDR3 length equals 13 residues. The germline V and J ends were trimmed by 4 bases and 4 bases, with 9 bases remaining between them. CDR3 nucleotides: TGTGCCAGCAGCGACAGTTGGTACAATGAGCAGTTCTTC. Amino acid sequence: CASSDSWYNEQFF.

The chain couples TRBV4-2 to TRBJ2-7; no clear D. Germline V CDR1 and CDR2: LGHNA, YNFKEQ. The length of the CDR3 is 14 residues. Trimming shortened V by 0 bases and J by 3 bases, and 9 bases separated the two germline ends. CDR3 residues: CASSQDELDYEQYF. The CDR3 DNA is TGTGCCAGCAGCCAAGATGAATTAGACTACGAGCAGTACTTC.

The genes are TRBV10-3 and TRBJ1-6; unclear D gene. The V end was cut by 0 bases, the J end by 5 bases, with 5 bases between. Germline lookup yields CDR1 ENHRY and CDR2 SYGVKD. CDR3 length equals 14 residues. The CDR3 is CAISESPDNSPLHF. In DNA form, the CDR3 reads TGTGCCATCAGTGAGTCCCCCGATAATTCACCCCTCCACTTT.

The V gene is TRBV27, the J gene TRBJ2-1; 7 nucleotides align to TRBD1. Trimming took 5 bases from V and 7 from J; bases not matched to a gene: 8. The CDR3 runs 14 residues. CDR1 is MNHEY and CDR2 is SMNVEV in the germline V gene (reference sequence). CDR3 DNA: TGTGCCAGCAGTAGCAGGGACAGCCCTAATGAGCAGTTCTTC. It codes for CASSSRDSPNEQFF.

The CDR3 loop reads CSLSGGGTGETQYF. The CDR3 DNA is TGCAGCTTATCGGGAGGGGGGACGGGAGAGACCCAGTACTTC. The chain recombines TRBV29-1 with TRBJ2-5; TRBD2 matches at 8 bases. CDR1 SQVTM and CDR2 ANQGSEA come from the germline V gene. Germline trimming cut 8 bases from V and 4 bases from J; bases unmatched to any gene: 12. This CDR3 is built from 14 residues.

This chain uses TRBV9 with TRBJ2-5, with D possibly TRBD1 on 6 matching bases. CDR1 is SGDLS, CDR2 YYNGEE, per germline. The CDR3 runs to 15 residues. V was clipped by 2 bases and J by 0 bases, with 11 bases between them. CDR3 residues: CASSVGTTYQETQYF. As DNA, the CDR3 is TGTGCCAGCAGCGTGGGGACAACGTACCAAGAGACCCAGTACTTC.